This T cell receptor (beta chain) appears in the sequencing data of a study of blood T cell repertoires in COVID-19 (TCRdb year 2020). As for the study more broadly: Samples covering the acute and convalescent phases of COVID-19 were provided by collaborators in the United States, Italy and Spain. The prospective study material was composed of cDNA or gDNA derived from T cells, B-cell-depleted T cells, or PBMCs. Subjects who had been exposed to COVID-19, were actively infected with it, or had recovered from it provided the deeply sampled blood TCRbeta repertoires that made up the dataset. A freely available public database, intended as a resource for researchers studying the immune response to SARS-CoV-2, is where the repertoires were released. The samples were drawn from the first 160 participants of the ongoing ImmuneRACE study and from some 1,300 subjects provided by 6 global collaborators. Sample metadata almost always included a de-identified subject ID, COVID-19 status, age in years and sex. HLA class I and class II types, where available, came from metadata supplied by the sample provider rather than from assay-based typing. The research as a whole found: The quantity of clinical and demographic metadata differed by source and by participant and was supplied without curation.

Reading from cysteine to phenylalanine, the CDR3 counts 15 amino acids. Only the CDR3 portion is preserved as DNA: 45 bases, with reading frame beginning at the first base. V is reduced by 4 bases and J by 5 bases, leaving a spacing of 19 bases between them. Participants in the prospective study were aged 18 to 89 years, lived in 24 United States geographic areas, and enrolled through a virtual design. Cohort assignment in the prospective study relied on participant-reported clinical history from a screening survey and a study questionnaire. Recovered participants in ImmuneRACE Cohort 3 were defined as having two consecutive negative NP/OP PCR tests, clearance from a healthcare professional, or resolution of symptoms. Each participant in the prospective study had whole blood, serum and a nasopharyngeal or oropharyngeal swab collected by mobile phlebotomists. Participants in the prospective study had the option to provide additional blood draws and questionnaires over an approximately 2-month period. Blood samples from the prospective study were shipped frozen or at room temperature prior to DNA extraction.

Details on this clone: It has no known antigen specificity. No base quality information exists; no much larger clone differs at one position.

TCRbeta CDR3 regions were amplified from genomic DNA using the immunoSEQ Assay, a bias-controlled multiplex PCR. For the original study's pipeline: The number of nucleated cells in each sample was estimated from the amplification of reference gene primers within the assay. To quantify the absolute abundance of each unique TCRbeta CDR3 rearrangement, sequence reads were collapsed and filtered. Productive Simpson clonality was computed per sample as the square root of Simpson's diversity index over productive rearrangements. This is the immuneACCESS table as TCRdb keeps it, with only in-frame sequences that have V and J called. A part of the clones is gone; compared with another copy, unresolved V genes explain less than half, and the rest is unexplained. D and trimming were read from the DNA, whereas the V and J calls and clone size are those reported in that table. This sample lists fewer than 500,000 clones; around 87% were detected once. Of the sample, 1% to 1.5% falls within the top ten clones.

Specimen: PBMCs or T cells enriched from blood (not recorded which). Rearrangement joined TRBV5-3 to TRBJ2-7; TRBD2 is a weak D gene call, 5 bases matching. TRBV5-3 is known as an ORF, though its function is uncertain. The sequence was obtained from a man aged 30-40 years who had recovered from COVID-19. In nucleotides, the sequence is TGTGCCAGAAGCCCCCCGGAGGAAGAGTGCGACGAGCAGTACTTC. The encoded protein is CARSPPEEECDEQYF.